This TCR beta chain was observed in a study of blood T cell repertoires in COVID-19. Germline loops: CDR1 SGDLS, CDR2 YYNGEE. Trimming pared 4 bases from V and 4 bases from J, leaving 11 bases between. This CDR3 is 13 amino acids long. Clones were read by immunoSEQ multiplex PCR, and TCRdb kept only the in-frame ones, dropping some. The table lists some 270,000 clones, roughly 86% of them singletons, with 1.5% to 2% in the top ten. The sample consisted of PBMCs or T cells enriched from blood (not recorded which). J is TRBJ1-2 and V is TRBV9; weak D call: TRBD1 (6 bases). This receptor was obtained from a woman in her sixties who had recovered from COVID-19. CDR3 sequence reads: CASSSDSSYGYTF. CDR3 DNA sequence: TGTGCCAGCAGCTCGGACAGCAGCTATGGCTACACCTTC.